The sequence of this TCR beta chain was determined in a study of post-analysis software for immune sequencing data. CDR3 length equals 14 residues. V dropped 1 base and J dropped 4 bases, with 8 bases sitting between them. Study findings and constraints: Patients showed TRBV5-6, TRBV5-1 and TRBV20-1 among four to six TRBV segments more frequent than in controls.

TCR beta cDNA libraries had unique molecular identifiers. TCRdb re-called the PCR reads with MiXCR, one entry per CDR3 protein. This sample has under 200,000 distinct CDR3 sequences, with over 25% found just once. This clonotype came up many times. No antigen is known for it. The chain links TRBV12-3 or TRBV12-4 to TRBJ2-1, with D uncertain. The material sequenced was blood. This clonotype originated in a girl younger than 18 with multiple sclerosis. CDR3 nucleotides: TGTGCCAGCAGTTTAGAGTCTTCTTACAATGAGCAGTTCTTC. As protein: CASSLESSYNEQFF.